This note documents a single T cell receptor beta chain sequence. One end of the junction varies from germline; a read error may be responsible. Germline V gene lookup returns CDR1 SGHKS and CDR2 YYEKEE (reference sequence). This CDR3 has 13 amino acids. The data derive from a study of long-term antiretroviral therapy in people with HIV. The authors ran the immunoSEQ assay, v3.0, at survey level. Here immunoSEQ multiplex PCR was the method, and the copy in TCRdb shows in-frame clones only, minus some. This table has about 30,000 clones, about 94% appearing once. The content of samples before DNA extraction was about 0.95-10 million cryopreserved PBMC.

The gene calls are TRBV5-5 and TRBJ2-7, with D possibly matching TRBD2 (5 bases). Sample: unsorted PBMCs, taken around 5 years after starting antiretroviral therapy. The source is a woman aged 45-59 years with HIV. The DNA for the CDR3 is TGTGCCAGCAGCTTGGCCCAGAGAGGGTACGGGGACTTC. Its protein is CASSLAQRGYGDF.